These 32 T cell receptor beta chains share one sample of origin, sequenced in a study of shared clonotypes between healthy human individuals. Clones were read by immunoSEQ multiplex PCR, and TCRdb kept only the in-frame ones, dropping some. The table includes millions of clones, roughly 95% detected once. The sequencing sample was made of naive CD4+ T cells sorted from blood. Sample subset: CD45RA+ positively selected. The receptor source for this set is a man aged 18 to 35 in good health.

The V call is TRBV5-1, the J call TRBJ2-7; tentative D call: TRBD1 (6 bases). Trimming shortened V by 4 bases and J by 9 bases, and 23 bases separated the two germline ends. Looked up from germline, CDR1 is SGHRS and CDR2 is YFSETQ. The CDR3 is made up of 15 amino acids. CDR3 sequence reads: CASSTYQGRSYGQYF. DNA for the CDR3: TGCGCCAGCAGCACCTACCAGGGGCGCTCGTATGGGCAGTACTTC.

The chain employs TRBV6-5 and TRBJ2-1; no clear D gene. The V gene's germline CDR1 is MNHEY and CDR2 SVGAGI. This CDR3 contains 15 residues. Trimming took off 1 base at V and 9 bases at J, with 16 bases between the two ends. The CDR3 reads CASSYFLVGPGEQFF. In DNA, the CDR3 is TGTGCCAGCAGTTACTTTTTAGTGGGTCCAGGTGAGCAGTTCTTC.

With respect to this clone: Different DNA sequences within this sample yield the same CDR3. CDR3 nucleotides: TGTGCCATCAGTGAACTAGCGGGAGTTAATGAGCAGTTCTTC. Protein: CAISELAGVNEQFF. The chain has TRBV10-3 and TRBJ2-1; 11 bases are a match to TRBD2. The CDR3 runs 14 residues. The ends lost 3 bases at V and 7 bases at J; junction bases unmatched: 2. Germline assignment: CDR1 ENHRY and CDR2 SYGVKD.

Points on this clone: Other DNA sequences from this sample encode an identical CDR3 as well. The CDR3 DNA is TGTGCCAGCAGTTACTCCTCGAGCGGAACCTACGAGCAGTACTTC. Its translation is CASSYSSSGTYEQYF. The chain carries TRBV6-5 and TRBJ2-7, with a tentative D call TRBD2 (5 bases). This CDR3 is 15 amino acids long. Germline V CDR1 and CDR2: MNHEY, SVGAGI. Trimming shortened V by 0 bases and J by 2 bases, and 11 bases separated the two germline ends.

The gene calls are TRBV5-6 and TRBJ2-3; 7 bases line up with TRBD2. Germline loops: CDR1 SGHDT, CDR2 YYEEEE. The V gene end was trimmed by 3 bases and the J gene end by 8 bases; junction bases not matched to a gene: 9. The CDR3 runs 14 residues. CDR3 in amino acids: CASSSARLARTQYF. The CDR3 nucleotides are TGTGCCAGCAGCTCCGCCCGACTAGCTCGTACGCAGTATTTT.

This clone has just one count. V usage is TRBV11-2 and J usage is TRBJ2-1; D is ambiguous. From germline, CDR1 is SGHAT and CDR2 FQNNGV. V lost 6 bases to trimming and J lost 0 bases, with 12 bases between them. The CDR3 spans 15 residues. CDR3 residues: CASSYSHGSYNEQFF. Written as DNA, the CDR3 is TGTGCCAGCAGTTATAGCCATGGCTCCTACAATGAGCAGTTCTTC.

The rearrangement joins TRBV10-3 to TRBJ2-2, with TRBD2 identical over 12 bases. J gave up 1 base and V 10 bases, and 7 bases lay outside the gene matches. The CDR3 covers 16 residues. Germline CDR1 and CDR2: ENHRY and SYGVKD. DNA of the CDR3: TGTGCCAACTCCCCACTAGCGGGGGGGAACACCGGGGAGCTGTTTTTT. It codes for CANSPLAGGNTGELFF.

The rearrangement uses TRBV6-1 and TRBJ1-3; TRBD1 might be the D (5 bases). The CDR3 covers 16 residues. Germline V gene lookup returns CDR1 MNHNS and CDR2 SASEGT. The V and J ends lost 3 bases and 2 bases respectively, with 14 bases between them. This chain's CDR3 is CASSESPRGAGNTIYF. For the CDR3, the DNA is TGTGCCAGCAGTGAGAGCCCGCGGGGGGCTGGAAACACCATATATTTT.

The chain couples TRBV9 to TRBJ2-3; D is possibly TRBD1 (6 bases). This CDR3 has 16 amino acids. V dropped 2 bases and J dropped 0 bases, with 13 bases sitting between them. Germline V lookup: CDR1 SGDLS, CDR2 YYNGEE. CDR3 nucleotides: TGTGCCAGCAGCGTTGCAGGGGTTGGGAGCACAGATACGCAGTATTTT. Protein: CASSVAGVGSTDTQYF.

This sequence joins TRBV10-2 and TRBJ1-4; D unresolved. Trimming removed 4 bases from V and 8 bases from J, with 11 bases in between. This CDR3 comprises 13 residues. The germline CDR1 and CDR2 sequences are WSHSY and SAAADI. CDR3: CASSGMGREKLFF. CDR3 nucleotides: TGCGCCAGCAGTGGCATGGGCCGAGAAAAACTGTTTTTT.

The chain employs TRBV4-3 and TRBJ2-4, with TRBD2 identical over 12 bases. The V gene end was trimmed by 0 bases and the J gene end by 2 bases; junction bases not matched to a gene: 11. Germline lookup yields CDR1 LGHNA and CDR2 YSLEER. The CDR3 totals 20 residues. CDR3 bases: TGCGCCAGCAGCCAAGATACTCCGGGACTAGCGGGTCCCTCCAAAAACATTCAGTACTTC. Encoded protein: CASSQDTPGLAGPSKNIQYF.

The chain links TRBV6-6 to TRBJ1-1; D ambiguous. Germline V gives CDR1 MNHNY, CDR2 SVGAGI (reference sequence). The CDR3 runs to 15 residues. The V and J ends lost 4 bases and 2 bases respectively, with 14 bases between them. Here the CDR3 DNA reads TGTGCCAGCAGTTCAAAAAAATTAACTAACACTGAAGCTTTCTTT. The encoded protein is CASSSKKLTNTEAFF.

V gene TRBV5-1 combines with J gene TRBJ2-1; 8 bases are a match to TRBD1. This CDR3 spans 16 amino acids. The J segment lost 2 bases and the V segment lost 4 bases, leaving 8 bases of the junction unmatched. Germline CDR1 and CDR2: SGHRS and YFSETQ. CDR3 region: CASSPSGQGAYNEQFF. In DNA form, the CDR3 reads TGCGCCAGCAGCCCATCCGGACAGGGAGCCTACAATGAGCAGTTCTTC.

The chain couples TRBV2 to TRBJ1-3, with a possible D match to TRBD1 (6 bases). The CDR3 covers 14 residues. Trimming left V 7 bases short and J 2 bases short, with 12 bases between. Germline CDR1 reads SNHLY; CDR2 reads FYNNEI. DNA for the CDR3: TGTGCCAGCACAACACAGGGAGCTGGAAACACCATATATTTT. This codes for CASTTQGAGNTIYF.

The chain is built from TRBV5-8 and TRBJ2-7; no reliable D call. The length of the CDR3 is 13 residues. The germline CDR1 and CDR2 sequences are SGHTS and YDEGEE. Trimming left V 4 bases short and J 4 bases short, with 12 bases between. CDR3: CASSPRANYEQYF. The CDR3 nucleotides are TGTGCCAGCAGCCCCCGGGCCAATTACGAGCAGTACTTC.

For this clone: The junction and the germline gene differ at one end; a read error may be behind it. The CDR3 here is CRVGKAGLF. The DNA of the CDR3 is TGCAGGGTTGGTAAGGCGGGCCTTTTT. The V and J genes are TRBV20-1 and TRBJ2-3; a weak D match, TRBD2 (5 bases). The germline V gene has CDR1 DFQATT and CDR2 SNEGSKA (reference sequence). This CDR3 comprises 9 residues.

This clone came up once. CDR3 amino acids: CASRLTTGGVGGNQPQHF. The CDR3 nucleotides read TGTGCCAGCAGACTTACGACAGGGGGTGTAGGAGGCAATCAGCCCCAGCATTTT. V is TRBV2 and J is TRBJ1-5; TRBD1 matches 9 bases. The CDR3 is 18 amino acids. Germline loops: CDR1 SNHLY, CDR2 FYNNEI. Trimming at V came to 6 bases and at J to 2 bases, leaving 14 bases not matched to a gene.

The gene calls are TRBV28 and TRBJ2-7, with a tentative D call TRBD2 (5 bases). Deletions cut 3 bases from V and 2 bases from J, with 8 bases between. There are 13 residues in the CDR3. Germline V lookup: CDR1 MDHEN, CDR2 SYDVKM. The DNA of the CDR3 is TGTGCCAGCAGTTTCGGACTTACCTACGAGCAGTACTTC. Its protein is CASSFGLTYEQYF.

V and J are TRBV5-4 and TRBJ2-7; 8 positions agree with TRBD1. Germline lookup yields CDR1 SGHNT and CDR2 YYREEE (reference sequence). CDR3 length: 15 residues. J was trimmed by 7 bases and V by 0 bases; bases with no gene match: 9. CDR3 sequence: CASSLASGGSGEQYF. The CDR3 nucleotides read TGTGCCAGCAGCTTGGCGTCAGGGGGCTCGGGAGAGCAGTACTTC.

The rearrangement links TRBV28 to TRBJ1-4; possible D gene TRBD1, 5 bases. Between the trimmed V and J ends, which lost 2 bases and 7 bases, there was a span of 11 bases. This CDR3 spans 14 amino acids. Germline loops: CDR1 MDHEN, CDR2 SYDVKM. The CDR3 region is CASSLMGVGEKLFF. CDR3 in DNA: TGTGCCAGCAGTTTAATGGGGGTGGGTGAAAAACTGTTTTTT.

The chain couples TRBV4-3 to TRBJ1-2; D unresolved. Trimming pared 4 bases from V and 8 bases from J, leaving 20 bases between. This CDR3 region has 15 residues. The germline gives CDR1 LGHNA, CDR2 YSLEER. CDR3 amino acids: CASSLFSAQTNGYTF. The CDR3 region has the DNA TGCGCCAGCAGCCTTTTTTCGGCACAAACAAACGGCTACACCTTC.

V is TRBV6-1 and J is TRBJ2-7; D remains unclear. V shed 5 bases and J shed 0 bases, with 14 bases lying between them. Germline loops: CDR1 MNHNS, CDR2 SASEGT. The CDR3 sequence is 15 residues long. The CDR3 is CASSHMPGDSYEQYF. CDR3 in DNA: TGTGCCAGCAGTCATATGCCAGGAGACTCCTACGAGCAGTACTTC.

This CDR3 reads CASSLAQLGEQYF. The CDR3 bases are TGTGCCAGCAGCTTAGCGCAACTGGGTGAGCAGTACTTC. The chain carries TRBV7-2 and TRBJ2-7; D is uncertain. Germline V gives CDR1 SGHTA, CDR2 FQGNSA. Trimming removed 0 bases at V and 7 bases at J, with 10 bases between. CDR3 length equals 13 residues.

V and J are TRBV9 and TRBJ1-1, with TRBD1 identical over 7 bases. The CDR3 spans 14 residues. V lost 0 bases to trimming and J lost 4 bases; unmatched junction nucleotides: 3. CDR1 and CDR2 (germline): SGDLS, YYNGEE. The CDR3 sequence: CASSVEGAVTEAFF. CDR3 in DNA: TGTGCCAGCAGCGTAGAGGGGGCGGTCACTGAAGCTTTCTTT.

The V gene is TRBV6-6, the J gene TRBJ2-3, with D possibly being TRBD1 (5 bases). The CDR3 loop spans 12 amino acids. Trimming took 6 bases from V and 10 from J, leaving 14 bases between them. Germline CDR1 is MNHNY and CDR2 is SVGAGI (reference sequence). CDR3 amino acids: CASRIDSYSQYF. The CDR3 nucleotides read TGTGCCAGCAGGATCGACAGTTATTCGCAGTATTTT.

This chain joins TRBV7-2 and TRBJ2-7, with 8 nucleotides matching TRBD1. CDR1 and CDR2 from the germline V gene are SGHTA and FQGNSA. V gave up 1 base and J gave up 2 bases; unmatched junction bases: 4. The CDR3 has 15 amino acids. The CDR3 loop is CASSLGTGFPYEQYF. The DNA for the CDR3 is TGTGCCAGCAGCTTAGGGACAGGGTTTCCCTACGAGCAGTACTTC.

The chain is built from TRBV5-4 and TRBJ2-5; 11 bases map to TRBD1. The V segment lost 6 bases and the J segment 4 bases; nucleotides outside the gene matches: 8. Germline V gene data show CDR1 as SGHNT and CDR2 as YYREEE (reference sequence). This CDR3 is built from 15 residues. The CDR3: CASTQTDRGRETQYF. For the CDR3, the DNA is TGTGCCAGCACCCAAACGGACAGGGGGCGAGAGACCCAGTACTTC.

CDR3 loop: CSVRTYNEKLFF. The CDR3, as DNA: TGCAGCGTTCGGACTTATAATGAAAAACTGTTTTTT. The chain combines TRBV29-1 with TRBJ1-4; D is undetermined. Germline V gene sequence: CDR1 SQVTM, CDR2 ANQGSEA. Trimming removed 5 bases from V and 4 bases from J, with 8 bases in between. The CDR3 contains 12 residues.

CDR3 protein: CASSSGTTFREQYF. CDR3 nucleotide sequence: TGTGCCAGCAGTTCCGGGACTACCTTTAGGGAGCAGTACTTC. V and J are TRBV28 and TRBJ2-7, with 7 bases lining up with TRBD2. V lost 4 bases, J lost 7 bases, and 10 bases stayed unmatched. This CDR3 has 14 amino acids. CDR1 and CDR2 from the germline V gene are MDHEN and SYDVKM.

The chain couples TRBV28 to TRBJ1-3, with 7 nucleotides matching TRBD1. Germline trimming cut 5 bases from V and 3 bases from J; bases unmatched to any gene: 10. The CDR3 has 16 residues. Germline V lookup: CDR1 MDHEN, CDR2 SYDVKM. Here the CDR3 DNA reads TGTGCCAGCAGTCCCCGACAGGGATCAGGTGGAAACACCATATATTTT. Translated: CASSPRQGSGGNTIYF.

This clone came up once. A single base separates this from a much larger clone, so it may be a read error. Within the sample, other DNA sequences also encode this same CDR3. The genes are TRBV18 and TRBJ1-1; TRBD1 aligns across 7 bases. This CDR3 spans 15 amino acids. The germline V gene has CDR1 KGHSH and CDR2 LQKENI. This chain's CDR3 is CASSQDRKMNTEAFF. The CDR3 bases are TGCGCCAGCTCGCAGGACAGGAAGATGAACACTGAAGCTTTCTTT.

The J gene is TRBJ1-1, the V gene TRBV18; possible D gene TRBD1, 5 bases. Trimming removed 2 bases at V and 0 bases at J, with 10 bases between. CDR1 is KGHSH, CDR2 LQKENI, per germline. The CDR3 runs 15 residues. The CDR3 protein is CASSPSGRMNTEAFF. The CDR3 nucleotides are TGTGCCAGCTCACCATCGGGACGTATGAACACTGAAGCTTTCTTT.